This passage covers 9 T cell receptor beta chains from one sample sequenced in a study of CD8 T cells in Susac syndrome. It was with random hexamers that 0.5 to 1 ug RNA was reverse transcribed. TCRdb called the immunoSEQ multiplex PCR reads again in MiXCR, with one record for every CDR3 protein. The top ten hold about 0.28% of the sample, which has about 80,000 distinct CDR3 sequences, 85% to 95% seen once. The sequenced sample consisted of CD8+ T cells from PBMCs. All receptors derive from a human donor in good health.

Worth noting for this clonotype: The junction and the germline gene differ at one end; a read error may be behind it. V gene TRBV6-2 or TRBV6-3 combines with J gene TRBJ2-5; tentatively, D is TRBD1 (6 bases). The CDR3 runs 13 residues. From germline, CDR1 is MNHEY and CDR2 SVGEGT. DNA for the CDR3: TGTGCCACCGTCGAGCCAGGGGAAGAGACCCAGTACTTT. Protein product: CATVEPGEETQYF.

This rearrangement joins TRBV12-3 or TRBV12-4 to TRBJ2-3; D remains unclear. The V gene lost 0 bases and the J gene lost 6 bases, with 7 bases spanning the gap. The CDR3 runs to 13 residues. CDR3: CASSLAVRDTQYF. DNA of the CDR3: TGTGCCAGCAGTTTAGCCGTGAGGGATACGCAGTATTTT.

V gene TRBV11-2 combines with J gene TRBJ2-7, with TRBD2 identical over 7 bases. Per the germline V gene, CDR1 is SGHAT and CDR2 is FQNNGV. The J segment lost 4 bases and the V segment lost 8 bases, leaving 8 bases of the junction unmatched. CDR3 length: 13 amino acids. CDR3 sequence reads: CASSGEGTYEQYF. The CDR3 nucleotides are TGTGCCAGCTCGGGGGAGGGGACGTACGAGCAGTACTTC.

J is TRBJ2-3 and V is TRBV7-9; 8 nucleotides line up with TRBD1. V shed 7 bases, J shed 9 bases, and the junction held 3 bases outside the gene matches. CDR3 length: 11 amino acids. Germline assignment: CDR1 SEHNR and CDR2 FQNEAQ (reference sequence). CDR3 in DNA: TGTGCCAGCACCACAGGGGGAACGCAGTATTTT. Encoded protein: CASTTGGTQYF. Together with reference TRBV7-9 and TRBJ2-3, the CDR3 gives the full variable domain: DTGVSQNPRHKITKRGQNVTFRCDPISEHNRLYWYRQTLGQGPEFLTYFQNEAQLEKSRLLSDRFSAERPKGSFSTLEIQRTEQGDSAMYLCASTTGGTQYFGPGTRLTVL.

Here the CDR3 reads CASSSTGLRWEKLFF. In nucleotides, the CDR3 is TGTGCCAGCAGTTCGACAGGCCTTAGGTGGGAAAAACTGTTTTTT. The genes are TRBV12-3 or TRBV12-4 and TRBJ1-4; tentative D call: TRBD1 (6 bases). Deletions cut 4 bases from V and 8 bases from J, with 17 bases between. The CDR3 extends over 15 amino acids.

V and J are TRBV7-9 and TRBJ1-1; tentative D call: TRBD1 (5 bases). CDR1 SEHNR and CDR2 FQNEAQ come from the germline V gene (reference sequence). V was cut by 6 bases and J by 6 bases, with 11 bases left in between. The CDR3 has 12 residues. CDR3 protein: CASSQTGAEAFF. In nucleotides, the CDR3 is TGTGCCAGCAGTCAAACAGGAGCTGAAGCTTTCTTT.

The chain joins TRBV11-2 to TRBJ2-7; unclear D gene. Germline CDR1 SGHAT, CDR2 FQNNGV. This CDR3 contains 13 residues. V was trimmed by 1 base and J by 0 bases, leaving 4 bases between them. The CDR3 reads CASSLGSSYEQYV. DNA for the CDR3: TGTGCCAGCAGCTTAGGTAGCTCCTACGAGCAGTACGTC.

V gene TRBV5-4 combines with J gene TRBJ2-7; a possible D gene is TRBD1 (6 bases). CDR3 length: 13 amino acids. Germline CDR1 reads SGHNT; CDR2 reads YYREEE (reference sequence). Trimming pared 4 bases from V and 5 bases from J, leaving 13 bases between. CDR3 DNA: TGTGCCAGCAGCGATAACAGGGCCCACGAGCAGTACGTC. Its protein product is CASSDNRAHEQYV.

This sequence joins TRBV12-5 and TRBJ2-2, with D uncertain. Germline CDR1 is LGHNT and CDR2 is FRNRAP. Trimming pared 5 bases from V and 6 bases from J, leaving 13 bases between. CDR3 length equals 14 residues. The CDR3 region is CASGASVFPGELFF. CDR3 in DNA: TGTGCTAGTGGTGCCTCGGTTTTTCCCGGGGAGCTGTTTTTT.